This TCR beta chain stems from a study of Ad26.COV2.S vaccination and SARS-CoV-2 variants. Study-wide findings and caveats: Vaccine recipients posted higher spike-specific TCR breadth than their placebo counterparts. Substantial post-vaccination breadth of spike-specific CD8+ and CD4+ T cell responses was reported.

The sample's treatment: roughly 19 received Ad26.COV2.S at low or high dose, single or two shots; about five received placebo; per-sample allocation not given. Collection of samples fell on day 63 after the first vaccine or placebo injection. The donor's status was that of an adult aged 18-55 years in Boston. Here immunoSEQ multiplex PCR was the method, and the copy in TCRdb shows in-frame clones only, minus some. The sample has some 410,000 clones, over 80% seen once. CDR3 length: 18 amino acids. V was shortened by 5 bases and J by 2 bases, with 22 bases between the two germline ends. Points on this clone: Its antigen is undetermined.

The specimen was peripheral blood, collected in a trial of Ad26.COV2.S vaccine versus placebo. The V call is TRBV5-3, the J call TRBJ1-4, with D possibly matching TRBD1 (6 bases). TRBV5-3 qualifies as an ORF whose function is uncertain. The sequence derives from a person between 18 and 65 years old who received the Ad26.COV2.S COVID-19 vaccine or a placebo. The CDR3 DNA is TGTGCCAGAAGTCACCTCGGGGGGGCGCTGGGGACTAATGAAAAACTGTTTTTT. Translated: CARSHLGGALGTNEKLFF.